This T cell receptor (beta chain) was captured in a study of cytomegalovirus exposure and HLA in healthy donors. PCR amplification relied on 60 Vbeta primers (plus 13 Jbeta primers). Sequenced by immunoSEQ multiplex PCR; TCRdb stores in-frame clones only, minus some. The sample includes 150,000 or so clones, 60% to 80% of them seen just once. CDR1 is SGHTA and CDR2 is FQGTGA in the germline V gene. Trimming took 3 bases from V and 0 from J, leaving 8 bases between them. The CDR3 consists of 14 residues. About this clone itself: Its cognate antigen is unknown.

Study-level findings and limits: Presence/absence results assume similar sequencing depth per donor, which may not hold. Immune exposure data for these donors was limited to CMV serostatus. In a later analysis, at a false discovery rate of 0.05, some 17,000 TCR beta sequences were associated with HLA alleles. One later analysis reportedly identified an Asian-associated ancestry cluster that showed fewer N-insertions than the roughly 620-donor mean.

The sequence was collected from a man aged 35-49 years in good health and CMV-seronegative. Sequences were obtained from PBMCs. The chain employs TRBV7-3 and TRBJ1-1; D gene unclear. As DNA, the CDR3 is TGTGCCAGCAGCTTCCGGGTAATGAACACTGAAGCTTTCTTT. Translating gives CASSFRVMNTEAFF.